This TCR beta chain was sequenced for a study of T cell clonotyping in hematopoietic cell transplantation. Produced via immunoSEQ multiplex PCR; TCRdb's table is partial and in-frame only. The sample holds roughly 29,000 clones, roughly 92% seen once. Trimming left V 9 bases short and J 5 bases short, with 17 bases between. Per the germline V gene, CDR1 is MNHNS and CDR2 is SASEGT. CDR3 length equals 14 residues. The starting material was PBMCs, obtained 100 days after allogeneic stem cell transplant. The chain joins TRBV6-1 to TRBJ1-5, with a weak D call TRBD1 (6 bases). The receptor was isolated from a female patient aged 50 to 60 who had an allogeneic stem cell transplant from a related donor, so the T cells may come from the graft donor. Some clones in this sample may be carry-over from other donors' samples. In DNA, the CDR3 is TGTGCCAGTTTTGACAGGAATCGACATCAGCCCCAGCATTTT. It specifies CASFDRNRHQPQHF.